This is a list of T cell receptor beta chains from one sample in a study of T cell clones after liver transplantation. Only in-frame clones appear in the TCRdb table, and some are missing; sequencing was by immunoSEQ multiplex PCR. Found here are over 100,000 clones, approximately 78% of them singletons; the top ten hold 0.99%. Sequencing used CD4+ T cells from blood, obtained before liver transplant. The receptors stem from a human donor who received a liver transplant. Each CDR3 is given with its conserved first and last residue. D genes are given only for firm matches. Part of the rows lack a size; the others show once, few, many or a class for expanded clones.

TRBV19,-,TRBJ1-1,16,-,TGTGCCAGTAGTCGCCTTGAGTGGGCGGTCAGGACTGAAGCTTTCTTT,CASSRLEWAVRTEAFF
TRBV11-2,-,TRBJ2-2,14,-,TGTGCCAGCAGCTTCTACAGAAGGGCCGGGGAGCTGTTTTTT,CASSFYRRAGELFF
TRBV6-6,-,TRBJ1-5,15,TRBD1,TGTGCCAGCAGATACAGACAGGGGATAAATCAGCCCCAGCATTTT,CASRYRQGINQPQHF
TRBV7-9,-,TRBJ1-2,14,TRBD1,TGTGCCAGCAGCCCCGGGACAGGATTCTATGGCTACACCTTC,CASSPGTGFYGYTF
TRBV6-6,many,TRBJ2-7,14,TRBD2,TGTGCCAGCAGACCCCCGGGACTAGCCTACGAGCAGTACTTC,CASRPPGLAYEQYF
TRBV15,once,TRBJ2-5,14,-,TGTGCCACCAGCCTCTTCAGGGGGGAAGTGACCCAGTACTTC,CATSLFRGEVTQYF
TRBV5-4,-,TRBJ2-2,16,TRBD2,TGTGCCAGCAGCGGCCGGGGAGGGACTAGCACCGGGGAGCTGTTTTTT,CASSGRGGTSTGELFF
TRBV9,-,TRBJ2-5,15,TRBD1,TGTGCCAGCAGCGTAGGACAGGGGACCGGAGAGACCCAGTACTTC,CASSVGQGTGETQYF
TRBV5-6,few,TRBJ2-2,13,-,TGTGCCAGCAGCTTGTTAGGGCCCGGGGAGCTGTTTTTT,CASSLLGPGELFF
TRBV7-3,-,TRBJ2-2,16,TRBD1,TGTGCCAGCAGCGCACAGGGGTCCGCGAACACCGGGGAGCTGTTTTTT,CASSAQGSANTGELFF
TRBV11-2,once,TRBJ2-7,14,TRBD1,TGTGCCAGCAGCTTGACAGGGGGCGTCTACGAGCAGTACTTC,CASSLTGGVYEQYF
TRBV11-2,-,TRBJ2-5,15,TRBD2,TGTGCCAGCAGCTTAGATAGCGGGGGGCCGGAGACCCAGTACTTC,CASSLDSGGPETQYF
TRBV7-6,-,TRBJ2-3,15,-,TGTGCCAGCAGCTTAGACTCACCGAGCACAGATACGCAGTATTTT,CASSLDSPSTDTQYF
TRBV4-3,-,TRBJ1-3,16,-,TGCGCCAGCAGCCAAGATCCACAGGTCTCTGGAAACACCATATATTTT,CASSQDPQVSGNTIYF
TRBV29-1,-,TRBJ2-4,14,TRBD2,TGCAGCGGGGGACTAGCGGGAGAGGGTAACATTCAGTACTTC,CSGGLAGEGNIQYF
TRBV19,once,TRBJ1-3,16,-,TGTGCCAGTAGTATAACAGGGATCAAGCTGGGAAACACCATATATTTT,CASSITGIKLGNTIYF
TRBV9,-,TRBJ2-3,13,-,TGTGCCAGCAGCGGACTAGGTACGGATACGCAGTATTTT,CASSGLGTDTQYF
TRBV19,once,TRBJ2-4,14,-,TGTGCCAGTAGTCCCACCCTGGGCAAAAACATTCAGTACTTC,CASSPTLGKNIQYF
TRBV5-4,-,TRBJ2-1,12,-,TGTGCCAGCAGCTTTCGGAACAATGAGCAGTTCTTC,CASSFRNNEQFF
TRBV29-1,-,TRBJ1-5,14,-,TGCAGCGTTGGGGGAGGGTCTGGCAATCAGCCCCAGCATTTT,CSVGGGSGNQPQHF
TRBV14,-,TRBJ2-6,17,TRBD1,TGTGCCAGCAGCCAAGCAACAGGGGAATCTGGGGCCAACGTCCTGACTTTC,CASSQATGESGANVLTF